A selection of T cell receptor beta chains follows, all from one sample in a study of cytomegalovirus exposure and HLA in healthy donors. Some clones are missing from TCRdb's copy, which holds only in-frame ones; the method was immunoSEQ multiplex PCR. The sample includes about 190,000 clones, about 69% of them seen just once. Sequenced sample: PBMCs. The receptors were sampled from a man aged 30-40 years in good health and CMV-seropositive. Each CDR3 is given with its conserved first and last residue. A D gene is named only where the DNA matches it firmly. Where a row states a size, it is once, few, many or the class of an expanded clone; other rows omit it.

V gene	J gene	D gene	clone size	CDR3 DNA	CDR3 protein
TRBV4-1	TRBJ1-1	TRBD1	-	TGCGCCAGCAGTAGGACAGGATTGGACACTGAAGCTTTCTTT	CASSRTGLDTEAFF
TRBV18	TRBJ1-3	TRBD1	once	TGTGCCAGCTCACCCGGACAGGGATTCTCTGGAAACACCATATATTTT	CASSPGQGFSGNTIYF
TRBV7-5	TRBJ2-5	-	-	TGTGCCAGAAGCTTAGCAAAGGCAGGGGGTTCGGGGAGGACCCAGTACTTC	CARSLAKAGGSGRTQYF
TRBV4-3	TRBJ2-1	-	few	TGCGCCAGCAGCCAAGATAGGAGCTCCTACAATGAGCAGTTCTTC	CASSQDRSSYNEQFF
TRBV4-3	TRBJ2-3	TRBD1	-	TGCGCCAGCAGCCAAGTGACAGGGTTGTTCACAGATACGCAGTATTTT	CASSQVTGLFTDTQYF
TRBV7-7	TRBJ2-3	TRBD2	-	TGTGCTAGCAGCCTTGGGACTAGCGGGAGTACAGATACGCAGTATTTT	CASSLGTSGSTDTQYF
TRBV9	TRBJ1-5	TRBD1	-	TGTGCCAGCAGCGTAGATGGGGACAGGGGCGGCAATCAGCCCCAGCATTTT	CASSVDGDRGGNQPQHF
TRBV9	TRBJ2-7	TRBD1	-	TGTGCCAGCAGCGGGGGGGACAGGGTCTCCTACGTGCAGTACTTC	CASSGGDRVSYVQYF
TRBV7-2	TRBJ2-7	TRBD2	once	TGTGCCAGCAGTCAAGCGGGAGGTTCTAAAGAGCAGTACTTC	CASSQAGGSKEQYF
TRBV11-2	TRBJ2-7	TRBD2	once	TGTGCCAGCAGCTTAGAGGTAGCGGGTTTCTCCTACGAGCAGTACTTC	CASSLEVAGFSYEQYF
TRBV9	TRBJ1-3	-	-	TGTGCCAGCAGCGTAGGGCCAGTAAGCTCTGGAAACACCATATATTTT	CASSVGPVSSGNTIYF
TRBV6-1	TRBJ2-1	TRBD2	-	TGTGCCAGCAGTCGATCTAGCGGGGGGCGATATGAGCAGTTCTTC	CASSRSSGGRYEQFF
TRBV7-6	TRBJ1-1	-	few	TGTGCCAGCAGCTTAAGTCGGGCCAGGGGGAACACTGAAGCTTTCTTT	CASSLSRARGNTEAFF
TRBV29-1	TRBJ2-3	-	-	TGCAGCGTTGAGGGGCGTTACACAGATACGCAGTATTTT	CSVEGRYTDTQYF
TRBV27	TRBJ2-7	TRBD1	-	TGTGCCAGCAGCCTAGACAGGGGCCTCCTCCTACGAGAGCAGTACTTC	CASSLDRGLLLREQYF
TRBV7-2	TRBJ2-5	-	-	TGTGCCAGCAGCTCCCGGAGGGAAGAGACCCAGTACTTC	CASSSRREETQYF
TRBV10-2	TRBJ2-3	-	-	TGCGCCAGCAGTGACCAGGGCTCGGGCACAGATACGCAGTATTTT	CASSDQGSGTDTQYF
TRBV7-3	TRBJ1-6	-	-	TGTGCCAGCAGGATAGACAGCATTAATTCACCCCTCCACTTT	CASRIDSINSPLHF
TRBV7-2	TRBJ1-2	-	-	TGTGCCACCCTGGAGGGCAACTATGGCTACACCTTC	CATLEGNYGYTF
TRBV5-4	TRBJ2-3	TRBD2	-	TGTGCCAGCAGCCCGGGACTAGCGGGAGGGATGGATACGCAGTATTTT	CASSPGLAGGMDTQYF
TRBV18	TRBJ2-1	-	-	TGTGCCAGCTCCCCCTCTTCAGCCTACAATGAGCAGTTCTTC	CASSPSSAYNEQFF
TRBV13	TRBJ2-1	-	-	TGTGCCAGCAGCACGCCCAGGGCTTCCTACAATGAGCAGTTCTTC	CASSTPRASYNEQFF
TRBV21-1	TRBJ2-1	-	-	TGTGCCAGCAGCAAAGGGAGACTAGTGCGCAATGAGCAGTTCTTC	CASSKGRLVRNEQFF
TRBV14	TRBJ2-7	-	-	TGTGCCAGCAGCCCATGGACTGCCTACGAGCAGTACTTC	CASSPWTAYEQYF
TRBV28	TRBJ2-5	TRBD2	-	TGTGCCAGCAGAGATAGCGGGAGTAAAGAGACCCAGTACTTC	CASRDSGSKETQYF
TRBV5-4	TRBJ2-7	-	-	TGTGCCAGCGGTGACAGCTCCTACGAGCAGTACTTC	CASGDSSYEQYF
TRBV7-2	TRBJ2-7	-	-	TGTGCCAGCAGCTTACGGGCGGGAACGAGCTCCTACGAGCAGTACTTC	CASSLRAGTSSYEQYF
TRBV7-3	TRBJ2-1	TRBD2	-	TGTGCCAGCAGTTCTAGGACTAGCGGCTACAATGAGCAGTTCTTC	CASSSRTSGYNEQFF
TRBV6-5	TRBJ2-7	-	-	TGTGCCAGCGGGCAGGCGGGGTCCCCCTACGAGCAGTACTTC	CASGQAGSPYEQYF
TRBV11-1	TRBJ1-6	-	-	TGTGCCAGCAGCCCGCTATTTAATTCACCCCTCCACTTT	CASSPLFNSPLHF
TRBV28	TRBJ2-5	TRBD2	-	TGTGCCAGCAGCTCGGGCGGGAGTAGCGAGACCCAGTACTTC	CASSSGGSSETQYF
TRBV7-9	TRBJ2-1	TRBD1	once	TGTGCCAGCACCTTTTCACCGGGACAGGGCAATGAGCAGTTCTTC	CASTFSPGQGNEQFF
TRBV30	TRBJ1-2	-	-	TGTGCCGCGGAGTCGTTCGACAGACGCATTGGCTACACCTTC	CAAESFDRRIGYTF
TRBV15	TRBJ1-5	-	-	TGTGCCACCAGCAGCCTTACAGGGTTACAGCAGCCCCAGCATTTT	CATSSLTGLQQPQHF
TRBV5-1	TRBJ2-1	-	-	TGCGCCAGCAGCCACCCTAATAGTCTCGATGAGCAGTTCTTC	CASSHPNSLDEQFF
TRBV11-2	TRBJ2-1	-	-	TGTGCCAGCAGCTTCCAGGGGGGCTGGAATGAGCAGTTCTTC	CASSFQGGWNEQFF
TRBV7-2	TRBJ2-7	TRBD2	-	TGTGCCAGCAGCTTTAGCGGGTACTACGAGCAGTACTTC	CASSFSGYYEQYF
TRBV19	TRBJ1-6	-	-	TGTGCCAGTAGATCGAGGGAGTCACCCCTCCACTTT	CASRSRESPLHF
TRBV7-2	TRBJ2-2	TRBD1	few	TGTGCCAGCAGCTCAGGGACAGGGACCGGGGAGCTGTTTTTT	CASSSGTGTGELFF
TRBV10-3	TRBJ2-1	TRBD2	-	TGTGCCATCAGCGGACTAGCGGGAGTTTTTGAGCAGTTCTTC	CAISGLAGVFEQFF
TRBV5-1	TRBJ1-2	-	few	TGCGCCAGCAGCTTGGCCGGAGGGCAGGTCCATGAGAGCTACACCTTC	CASSLAGGQVHESYTF
TRBV4-2	TRBJ1-1	-	-	TGTGCCAGCAGCCCCGCGGGGGGGAACACTGAAGCTTTCTTT	CASSPAGGNTEAFF
TRBV2	TRBJ2-7	-	once	TGTGCCAGCAGCGAGTCGTTTAGTACGTCGAACTTC	CASSESFSTSNF
TRBV5-5	TRBJ2-5	-	-	TGTGCCAGCAGCTTTCGTGACAGCTCAGAGACCCAGTACTTC	CASSFRDSSETQYF
TRBV28	TRBJ1-4	TRBD1	once	TGTGCCAGCAGTCCGCCGGGACAGGGTAATGAAAAACTGTTTTTT	CASSPPGQGNEKLFF
TRBV18	TRBJ1-1	-	few	TGTGCCAGCTCACCACTCGCGACACAGAACACTGAAGCTTTCTTT	CASSPLATQNTEAFF
TRBV6-5	TRBJ2-7	TRBD2	-	TGTGCCAGCAGTTATGGGACTAGCGGATCCTACGAGCAGTACTTC	CASSYGTSGSYEQYF
TRBV7-3	TRBJ2-6	-	once	TGTGCCACCCGGGGGAGTGGGGCCAACGTCCTGACTTTC	CATRGSGANVLTF
TRBV6-1	TRBJ2-7	TRBD1	-	TGTGCCAGCAGTGGAAGGACAGGGGCCGACTACGAGCAGTACTTC	CASSGRTGADYEQYF
TRBV11-2	TRBJ2-1	TRBD1	-	TGTGCCAGCAGCTCGAGGACAGGGGGCAATGAGCAGTTCTTC	CASSSRTGGNEQFF
TRBV2	TRBJ2-3	-	-	TGTGCCAGCAGTGATTCGGGCACAGATACGCAGTATTTT	CASSDSGTDTQYF
TRBV5-5	TRBJ2-7	-	once	TGTGCCAGCAGCGAGGCGGTCCTTACCGCCTACGAGCAGTACTTC	CASSEAVLTAYEQYF
TRBV19	TRBJ2-1	TRBD2	once	TGTGCCAGTAGTATGCGGCTAGCGGGGTTACCTACCTACAATGAGCAGTTCTTC	CASSMRLAGLPTYNEQFF
TRBV15	TRBJ1-2	TRBD1	-	TGTGCCACCAGCAGAGAACAGGGGATAAGTGGCTACACCTTC	CATSREQGISGYTF